This T cell receptor (beta chain) was captured in a study of OX40 agonist ivuxolimab in advanced cancers. Libraries were prepared by immunoSEQ multiplex PCR; TCRdb keeps only in-frame clonotypes and omits some of them. This sample has roughly 50,000 clones, with approximately 90% found just once. The CDR3 totals 13 residues. Germline V gives CDR1 WSHSY, CDR2 SAAADI. Unmatched junction bases numbered 7, after V lost 7 bases and J lost 7 bases. Study-level results: Normalized T-cell clonal expansion was also low in a subset of nonresponders.

On this clone itself: What it binds is unknown.

Peripheral blood came from all dose cohorts at three timepoints. The source is an adult with an advanced solid tumor such as melanoma, head and neck, liver or kidney cancer. Source: CD4+ or CD8+ T cells sorted from blood, taken in a trial of the OX40 agonist ivuxolimab. The chain carries TRBV10-2 and TRBJ1-5; 7 bases line up with TRBD1. The CDR3 sequence: CASTSLQGQPQHF. In DNA, the CDR3 is TGCGCCAGCACCTCATTACAGGGGCAGCCCCAGCATTTT.